This T cell receptor beta chain was recovered during a study of radiation and T cells in renal cell carcinoma. Time point meaning: baseline pretreatment blood. Treatment here: 15 Gy SBRT to primary tumor, nephrectomy 4 weeks later. After SBRT, blood was collected at 2 and 4 weeks, plus baseline. This CDR3 is built from 13 residues. V lost 5 bases to trimming and J lost 7 bases, with 15 bases between them. CDR1 MNHEY and CDR2 SMNVEV come from the germline V gene (reference sequence). TCRdb's copy holds only in-frame clones and misses some; the assay was immunoSEQ multiplex PCR. The table records more than 75,000 clones, approximately 80% of them present only once.

The rearrangement links TRBV27 to TRBJ2-7; D is unresolved. Sample: blood, taken from a patient whose treatment included radiotherapy and nephrectomy. The receptor's source is a man aged 55 to 70 with renal cell carcinoma. The CDR3 DNA reads as TGTGCCAGCAGTCTAAGGACGGCTTGGGAGCAGTACTTC. Translation gives CASSLRTAWEQYF.